The 2 T cell receptor beta chains below come from one sample, sequenced in a study of T cells in Graves' hyperthyroidism and ophthalmopathy. TCR beta CDR3 sequences were amplified from RNA transcripts. First-round RT-PCR with HTBI primers amplified the TCR CDR3 region. Using its own MiXCR run on the multiplex PCR reads, TCRdb lists one record per CDR3 protein. Seen here are 500,000 to 650,000 distinct CDR3 sequences, 11% to 15% observed once, and the top ten hold approximately 14%. The material sequenced was blood. These receptors all stem from a woman in her 40s with Graves' hyperthyroidism.

This clonotype was observed at least ten times. This sequence joins TRBV20-1 and TRBJ2-5; 7 nucleotides align to TRBD1. V was pared by 1 base and J by 5 bases, with 13 bases of the junction left unmatched. The CDR3 loop spans 16 amino acids. Germline V lookup: CDR1 DFQATT, CDR2 SNEGSKA (reference sequence). CDR3 nucleotide sequence: TGCAGTGCTAGAGTTCTCATCCGGGACAGTGATGAGACCCAGTACTTC. Translating it yields CSARVLIRDSDETQYF.

In its sample, this clonotype was seen many times. V usage is TRBV2 and J usage is TRBJ1-4; 10 bases fit TRBD1. V was clipped by 9 bases and J by 7 bases; unmatched bases: 8. This CDR3 spans 14 amino acids. Germline V gene data show CDR1 as SNHLY and CDR2 as FYNNEI. This CDR3 is CASSDRGFAEKLFF. In DNA, the CDR3 is TGTGCCAGTTCGGACAGGGGGTTCGCTGAAAAACTGTTTTTT.